Included here is one T cell receptor (beta chain) sequence, with context. The antigen remains undetermined. CDR1 and CDR2 (germline): SQVTM, ANQGSEA. Trimming took 7 bases from V and 12 from J; bases not matched to a gene: 11. This CDR3 is built from 12 residues. These data originate in a study of Ad26.COV2.S vaccination and SARS-CoV-2 variants. Study context: Once or twice, 56 days apart, Ad26.COV2.S was delivered intramuscularly.

Notes on the study in general: In vaccinated individuals, spike-specific CD8+ and CD4+ T cell responses reportedly displayed substantial breadth.

The treatment is: 15 to 20 received Ad26.COV2.S at low or high dose, single or two shots; several received placebo; per-sample allocation not given. It was on day 63 after the first vaccine or placebo injection that samples were taken. It was an adult aged 18-55 years in Boston who was the donor. TCRdb's copy holds only in-frame clones and misses some; the assay was immunoSEQ multiplex PCR. This repertoire shows approximately 500,000 clones, approximately 90% found once; its top ten account for 9.5% to 15%. The chain employs TRBV29-1 and TRBJ1-2, with 10 nucleotides matching TRBD1. This specimen was peripheral blood, taken in a trial of Ad26.COV2.S vaccine versus placebo. The receptor was derived from a person aged 18-65 years who received the Ad26.COV2.S COVID-19 vaccine or a placebo. CDR3 bases: TGCAGCGCTATATCCGGGACAGGGGCCAACACCTTC. Translated, it gives CSAISGTGANTF.